The 9 T cell receptor beta chains listed next were all sequenced from one sample in a study of neurological immune-mediated disorders. TCRdb re-called the 5' RACE reads with MiXCR, one entry per CDR3 protein. The table has 45,000 to 50,000 distinct CDR3 sequences, approximately 3% seen once; the top ten hold approximately 15%. Sample: PBMCs. These receptors were collected from a woman between 45 and 60 years old with multiple sclerosis.

The table lists this clonotype with many counts. This sequence joins TRBV5-1 and TRBJ1-4; TRBD1 aligns across 9 bases. This CDR3 has 15 residues. The germline gives CDR1 SGHRS, CDR2 YFSETQ. V lost 1 base and J lost 8; bases outside the gene matches: 6. Written as DNA, the CDR3 is TGCGCCAGCAGCTTGTCGGGACAGGGATTCGAAAAACTGTTTTTT. Its translation is CASSLSGQGFEKLFF.

This clonotype has ten or more counts. The gene calls are TRBV3-1 and TRBJ1-4; tentative D call: TRBD1 (6 bases). CDR3 length equals 11 residues. Germline V CDR1 and CDR2: LGHDT, YNNKEL (reference sequence). V gave up 3 bases and J gave up 15 bases, with 11 bases separating them. The CDR3 coding sequence is TGTGCCAGCAGCCACAGGGGCGGGTTGTTTTTT. It translates to CASSHRGGLFF.

This clonotype was counted ten times or more. The gene calls are TRBV10-2 and TRBJ1-1; possibly TRBD1 for D (6 bases). Trimming removed 7 bases at V and 7 bases at J, with 28 bases between. The germline V gene has CDR1 WSHSY and CDR2 SAAADI. The CDR3 extends over 17 amino acids. The CDR3 is CASTDDPRTVGAGEAFF. For the CDR3, the DNA is TGCGCCAGCACTGATGACCCACGGACAGTAGGGGCCGGTGAAGCTTTCTTT.

There are many counts of this clonotype. The V and J genes are TRBV12-3 or TRBV12-4 and TRBJ1-5; D remains ambiguous. The CDR3 has 14 amino acids. V was trimmed by 4 bases and J by 3 bases, leaving 10 bases between them. This CDR3 reads CASSWEGNNQPQHF. The CDR3 nucleotides are TGTGCCAGCAGTTGGGAAGGGAACAATCAGCCCCAGCATTTT.

Ten or more counts support this clonotype. V gene TRBV12-3 or TRBV12-4 combines with J gene TRBJ2-7; a weak D match, TRBD2 (5 bases). Trimming left V 5 bases short and J 1 base short, with 15 bases between. There are 15 residues in the CDR3. For the CDR3, the DNA is TGTGCCAGCAGTCCCGGCGGGTTTCAATCCTACGAGCAGTACTTC. This codes for CASSPGGFQSYEQYF.

This clonotype was observed many times. The chain couples TRBV7-8 to TRBJ2-2; D gene uncertain. The germline CDR1 and CDR2 sequences are SGHVS and FQNEAQ. The CDR3 loop spans 15 amino acids. V lost 5 bases, J lost 5 bases, and 15 bases lay in between. As DNA, the CDR3 is TGTGCCAGCAGCGCAATCCGATTGGCGACCGGGGAGCTGTTTTTT. This sequence encodes CASSAIRLATGELFF.

Ten or more counts support this clonotype. The V and J genes are TRBV10-3 and TRBJ1-1, with 8 nucleotides matching TRBD1. CDR1 is ENHRY and CDR2 is SYGVKD in the germline V gene. The CDR3 runs 14 residues. V was pared by 2 bases and J by 1 base, with 0 bases of the junction left unmatched. Here the CDR3 DNA reads TGTGCCATCAGTGAGGGACAGGGGAACACTGAAGCTTTCTTT. It encodes CAISEGQGNTEAFF.

This clonotype was observed at least ten times. The chain is built from TRBV6-6 and TRBJ2-7, with 9 positions matching TRBD1. CDR1 and CDR2 from the germline V gene are MNHNY and SVGAGI (reference sequence). J lost 9 bases, V lost 4 bases, and 4 bases had no gene match. The CDR3 totals 12 residues. Written as DNA, the CDR3 is TGTGCCAGCAGTTGGGGACAGGGCGGGCAGTACGTC. Protein: CASSWGQGGQYV.

This clonotype was found many times. This rearrangement joins TRBV12-3 or TRBV12-4 to TRBJ2-5; TRBD1 aligns across 9 bases. The CDR3 loop spans 15 amino acids. Losses at the gene ends were 6 bases for V and 2 bases for J; bases not matched to a gene: 7. The CDR3 is CASRPMTGGQETQYF. The CDR3 nucleotides read TGTGCCAGCAGGCCAATGACAGGGGGGCAAGAGACCCAGTACTTC.